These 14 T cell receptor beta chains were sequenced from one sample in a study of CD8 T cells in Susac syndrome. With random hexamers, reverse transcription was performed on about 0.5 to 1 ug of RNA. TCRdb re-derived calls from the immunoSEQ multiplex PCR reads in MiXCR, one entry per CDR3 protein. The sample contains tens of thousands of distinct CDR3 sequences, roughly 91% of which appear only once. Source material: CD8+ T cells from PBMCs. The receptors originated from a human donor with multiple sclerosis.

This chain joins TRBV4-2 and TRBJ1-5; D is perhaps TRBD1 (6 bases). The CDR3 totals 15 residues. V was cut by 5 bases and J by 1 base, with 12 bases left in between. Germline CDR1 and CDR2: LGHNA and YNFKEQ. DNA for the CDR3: TGTGCCAGCAGCTTGGACAGTCGAAGCAATCAGCCCCAGCATTTT. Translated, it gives CASSLDSRSNQPQHF.

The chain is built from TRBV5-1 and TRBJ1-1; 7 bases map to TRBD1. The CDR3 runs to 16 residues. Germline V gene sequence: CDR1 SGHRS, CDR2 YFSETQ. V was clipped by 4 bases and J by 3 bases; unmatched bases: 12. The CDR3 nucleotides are TGCGCCAGCAGCCAAAAACCCGACAGGGTAGACACTGAAGCTTTCTTT. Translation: CASSQKPDRVDTEAFF.

The CDR3, as DNA: TGTGCCAGCAGTTTTTCAGGGGGCGCGGGCACAGATACGCAGTATTTT. Protein sequence: CASSFSGGAGTDTQYF. The V gene is TRBV27, the J gene TRBJ2-3, with 8 bases matching TRBD1. The length of the CDR3 is 16 residues. Germline values: CDR1 MNHEY, CDR2 SMNVEV (reference sequence). V dropped 3 bases and J dropped 1; count of bases not matched to a gene: 6.

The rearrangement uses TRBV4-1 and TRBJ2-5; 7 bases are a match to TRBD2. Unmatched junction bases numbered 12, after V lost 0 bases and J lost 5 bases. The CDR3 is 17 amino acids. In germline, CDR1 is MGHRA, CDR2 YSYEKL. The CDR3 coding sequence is TGCGCCAGCAGCCAAGATCCCACTAGCGAGCTCGGGGAGACCCAGTACTTC. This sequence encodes CASSQDPTSELGETQYF.

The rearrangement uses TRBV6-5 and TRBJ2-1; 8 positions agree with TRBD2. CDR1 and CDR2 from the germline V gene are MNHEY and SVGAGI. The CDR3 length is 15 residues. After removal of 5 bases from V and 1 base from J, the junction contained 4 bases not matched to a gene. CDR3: CASSLSGESYNEQFF. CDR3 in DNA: TGTGCCAGCAGTCTTAGCGGGGAATCCTACAATGAGCAGTTCTTC.

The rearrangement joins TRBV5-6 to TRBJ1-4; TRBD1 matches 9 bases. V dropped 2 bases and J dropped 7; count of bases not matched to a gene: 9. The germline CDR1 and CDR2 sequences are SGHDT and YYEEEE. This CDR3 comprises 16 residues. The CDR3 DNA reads TGTGCCAGCAGCTTCGGGACAGGGTTGAATCCTGAAAAACTGTTTTTT. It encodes CASSFGTGLNPEKLFF.

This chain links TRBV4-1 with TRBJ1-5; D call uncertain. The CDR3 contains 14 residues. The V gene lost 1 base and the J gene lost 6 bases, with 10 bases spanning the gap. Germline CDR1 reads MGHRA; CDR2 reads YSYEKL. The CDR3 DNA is TGCGCCAGCAGCCAAGTAACATCGGGTCAGCCCCAGCATTTT. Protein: CASSQVTSGQPQHF.

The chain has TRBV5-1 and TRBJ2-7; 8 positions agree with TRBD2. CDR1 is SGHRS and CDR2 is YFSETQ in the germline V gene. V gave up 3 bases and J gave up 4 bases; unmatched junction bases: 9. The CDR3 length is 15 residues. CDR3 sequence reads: CASSSPDGREYEQYF. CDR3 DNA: TGCGCCAGCAGCTCCCCTGACGGGAGGGAGTACGAGCAGTACTTC.

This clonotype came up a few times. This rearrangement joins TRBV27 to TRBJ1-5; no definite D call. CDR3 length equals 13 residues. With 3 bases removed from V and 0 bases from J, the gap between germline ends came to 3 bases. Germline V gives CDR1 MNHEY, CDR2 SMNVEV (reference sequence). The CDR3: CASSLGSNQPQHF. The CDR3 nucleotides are TGTGCCAGCAGTTTGGGTAGCAATCAGCCCCAGCATTTT.

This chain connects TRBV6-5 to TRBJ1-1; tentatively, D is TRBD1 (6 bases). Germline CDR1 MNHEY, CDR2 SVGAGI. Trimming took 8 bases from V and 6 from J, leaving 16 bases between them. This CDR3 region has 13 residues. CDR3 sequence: CASVGGAGAEAFF. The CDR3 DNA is TGTGCCAGCGTCGGGGGGGCGGGCGCTGAAGCTTTCTTT.

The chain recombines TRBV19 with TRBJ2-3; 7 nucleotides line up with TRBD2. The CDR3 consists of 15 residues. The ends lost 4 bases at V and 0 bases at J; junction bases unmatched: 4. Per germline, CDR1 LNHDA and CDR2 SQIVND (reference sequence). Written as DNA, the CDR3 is TGTGCCAGTAGTAAACGCGGGAGTAGCACAGATACGCAGTATTTT. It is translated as CASSKRGSSTDTQYF.

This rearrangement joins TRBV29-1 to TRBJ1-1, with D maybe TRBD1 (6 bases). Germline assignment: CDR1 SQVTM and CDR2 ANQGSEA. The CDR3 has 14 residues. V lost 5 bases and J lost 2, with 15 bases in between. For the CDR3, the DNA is TGCAGCGTTAGGGATCCACAGGGAAACACTGAAGCTTTCTTT. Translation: CSVRDPQGNTEAFF.

CDR3: CASSTGTGVSKAFF. The DNA of the CDR3 is TGTGCCAGCAGTACCGGGACAGGGGTGTCCAAAGCTTTCTTT. J is TRBJ1-1 and V is TRBV2, with 10 positions matching TRBD1. V lost 5 bases and J lost 9; bases outside the gene matches: 9. Germline CDR1 reads SNHLY; CDR2 reads FYNNEI. The CDR3 spans 14 residues.

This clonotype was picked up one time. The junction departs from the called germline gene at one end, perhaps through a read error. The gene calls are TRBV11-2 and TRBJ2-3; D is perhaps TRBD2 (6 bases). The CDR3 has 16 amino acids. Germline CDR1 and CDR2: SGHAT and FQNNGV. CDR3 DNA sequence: TGTGCCAGCACCTTAGTAGCGGCCGGGCGTGCAGATACGCAGTATTTT. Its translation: CASTLVAAGRADTQYF.